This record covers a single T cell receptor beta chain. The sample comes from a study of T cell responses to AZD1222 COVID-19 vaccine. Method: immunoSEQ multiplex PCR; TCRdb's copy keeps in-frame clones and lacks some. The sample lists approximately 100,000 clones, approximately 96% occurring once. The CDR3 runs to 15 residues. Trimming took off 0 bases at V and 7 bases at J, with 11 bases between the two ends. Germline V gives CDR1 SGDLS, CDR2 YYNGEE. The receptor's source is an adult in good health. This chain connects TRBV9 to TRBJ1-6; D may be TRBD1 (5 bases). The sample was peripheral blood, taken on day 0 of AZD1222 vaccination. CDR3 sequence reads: CASSVAWDLNSPLHF. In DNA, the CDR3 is TGTGCCAGCAGCGTAGCTTGGGACCTAAATTCACCCCTCCACTTT.